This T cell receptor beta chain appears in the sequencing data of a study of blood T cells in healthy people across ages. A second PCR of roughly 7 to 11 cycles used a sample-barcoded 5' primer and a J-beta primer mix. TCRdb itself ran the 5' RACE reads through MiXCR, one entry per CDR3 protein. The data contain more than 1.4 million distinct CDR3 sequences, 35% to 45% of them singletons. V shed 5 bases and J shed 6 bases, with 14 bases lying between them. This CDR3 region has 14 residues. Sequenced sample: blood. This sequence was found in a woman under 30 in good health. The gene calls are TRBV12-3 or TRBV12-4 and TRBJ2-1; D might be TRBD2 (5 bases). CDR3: CASSPGMRANEQFF. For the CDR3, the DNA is TGTGCCAGCAGTCCCGGGATGAGGGCCAATGAGCAGTTCTTC.